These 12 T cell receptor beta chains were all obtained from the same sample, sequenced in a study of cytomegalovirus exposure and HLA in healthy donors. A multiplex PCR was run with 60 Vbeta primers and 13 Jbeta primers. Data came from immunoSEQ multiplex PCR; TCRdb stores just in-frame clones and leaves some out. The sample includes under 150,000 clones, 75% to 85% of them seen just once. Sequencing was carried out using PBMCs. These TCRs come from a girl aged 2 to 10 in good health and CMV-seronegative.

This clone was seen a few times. The chain's CDR3 is CASSLTGAGRGNDYGYTF. The CDR3 DNA reads as TGTGCCAGCAGCTTGACGGGGGCGGGGAGGGGGAACGACTATGGCTACACCTTC. The gene calls are TRBV5-5 and TRBJ1-2; weak D call: TRBD1 (6 bases). Trimming shortened V by 1 base and J by 3 bases, and 22 bases separated the two germline ends. The CDR3 covers 18 residues. Germline V gene lookup returns CDR1 SGHKS and CDR2 YYEKEE (reference sequence).

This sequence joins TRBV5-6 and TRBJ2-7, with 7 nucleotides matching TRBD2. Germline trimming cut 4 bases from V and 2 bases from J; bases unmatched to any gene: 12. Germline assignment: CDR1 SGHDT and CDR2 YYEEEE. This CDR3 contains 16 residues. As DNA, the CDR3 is TGTGCCAGCAGCCGTCTCGGAGAGGGAGGGACCTACGAGCAGTACTTC. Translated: CASSRLGEGGTYEQYF.

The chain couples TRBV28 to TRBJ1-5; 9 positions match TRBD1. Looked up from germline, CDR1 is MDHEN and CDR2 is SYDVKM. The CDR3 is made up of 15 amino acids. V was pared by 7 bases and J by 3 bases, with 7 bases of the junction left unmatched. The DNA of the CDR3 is TGTGCCAGCATCGAGGACAGGGGACTCAATCAGCCCCAGCATTTT. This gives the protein CASIEDRGLNQPQHF.

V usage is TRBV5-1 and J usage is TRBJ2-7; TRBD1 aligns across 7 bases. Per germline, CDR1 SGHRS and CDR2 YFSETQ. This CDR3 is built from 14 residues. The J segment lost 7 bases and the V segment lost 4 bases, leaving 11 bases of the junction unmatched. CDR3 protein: CASSPTGVRWEQYF. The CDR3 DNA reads TGCGCCAGCAGCCCAACAGGGGTCCGGTGGGAGCAGTACTTC.

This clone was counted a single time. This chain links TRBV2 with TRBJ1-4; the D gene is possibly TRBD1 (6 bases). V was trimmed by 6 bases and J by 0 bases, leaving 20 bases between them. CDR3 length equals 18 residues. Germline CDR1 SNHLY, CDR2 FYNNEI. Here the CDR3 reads CASRADSLLVATNEKLFF. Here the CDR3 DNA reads TGTGCCAGCAGGGCGGACAGCCTGCTTGTTGCAACTAATGAAAAACTGTTTTTT.

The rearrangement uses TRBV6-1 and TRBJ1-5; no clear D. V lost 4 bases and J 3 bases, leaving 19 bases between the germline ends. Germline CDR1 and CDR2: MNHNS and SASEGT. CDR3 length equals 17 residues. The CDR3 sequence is CASSVPFGVVDNQPQHF. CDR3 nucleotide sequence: TGTGCCAGCAGTGTACCGTTCGGGGTAGTAGACAATCAGCCCCAGCATTTT.

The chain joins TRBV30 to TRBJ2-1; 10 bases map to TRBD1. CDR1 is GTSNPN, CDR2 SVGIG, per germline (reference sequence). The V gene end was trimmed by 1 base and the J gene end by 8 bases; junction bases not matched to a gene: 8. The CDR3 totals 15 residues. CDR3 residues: CAWSALPGQGYEQFF. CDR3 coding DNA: TGTGCCTGGAGTGCCCTACCGGGACAGGGGTATGAGCAGTTCTTC.

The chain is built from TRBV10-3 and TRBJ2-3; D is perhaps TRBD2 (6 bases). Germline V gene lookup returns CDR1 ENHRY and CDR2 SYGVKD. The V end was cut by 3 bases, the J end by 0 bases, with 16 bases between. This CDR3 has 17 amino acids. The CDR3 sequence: CAISDPRLVPSTDTQYF. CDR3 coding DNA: TGTGCCATCAGTGACCCCCGACTAGTTCCGAGCACAGATACGCAGTATTTT.

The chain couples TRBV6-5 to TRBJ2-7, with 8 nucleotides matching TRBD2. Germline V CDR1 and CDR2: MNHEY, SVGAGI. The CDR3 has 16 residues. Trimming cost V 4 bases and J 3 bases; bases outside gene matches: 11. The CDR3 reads CASSSLGRGAFYEQYF. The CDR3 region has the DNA TGTGCCAGCAGTTCCCTGGGGCGGGGGGCCTTCTACGAGCAGTACTTC.

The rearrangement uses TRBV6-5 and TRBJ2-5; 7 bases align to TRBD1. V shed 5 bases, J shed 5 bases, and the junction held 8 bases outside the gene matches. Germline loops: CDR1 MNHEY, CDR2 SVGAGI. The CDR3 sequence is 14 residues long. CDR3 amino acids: CASSPGTALETQYF. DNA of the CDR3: TGTGCCAGCAGTCCCGGGACAGCTTTGGAGACCCAGTACTTC.

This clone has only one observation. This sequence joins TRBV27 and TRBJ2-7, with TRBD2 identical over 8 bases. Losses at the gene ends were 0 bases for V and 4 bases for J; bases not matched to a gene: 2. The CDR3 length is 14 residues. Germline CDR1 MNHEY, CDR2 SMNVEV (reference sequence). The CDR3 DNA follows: TGTGCCAGCAGTTTATCGGCGGGAGGTTACGAGCAGTACTTC. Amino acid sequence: CASSLSAGGYEQYF.

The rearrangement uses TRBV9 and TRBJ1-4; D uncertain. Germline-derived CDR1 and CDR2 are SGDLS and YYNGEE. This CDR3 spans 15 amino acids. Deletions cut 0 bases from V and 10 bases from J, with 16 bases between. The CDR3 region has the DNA TGTGCCAGCAGCGTAGCTCCTGGCGACGCGGGAAAACTGTTTTTT. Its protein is CASSVAPGDAGKLFF.